The 31 T cell receptor beta chains in this list originate from one sample, sequenced in a study of cytomegalovirus exposure and HLA in healthy donors. A multiplex PCR was run with 60 Vbeta primers and 13 Jbeta primers. Here immunoSEQ multiplex PCR was the method, and the copy in TCRdb shows in-frame clones only, minus some. Of around 210,000 clones listed, 79% are singletons. Sequencing used PBMCs. The receptors come from a male donor in good health and CMV-seropositive.

In its sample, this clone was seen a few times. V usage is TRBV6-1 and J usage is TRBJ1-2; D might be TRBD1 (5 bases). Germline V CDR1 and CDR2: MNHNS, SASEGT. The CDR3 has 13 amino acids. Trimming removed 1 base from V and 4 bases from J, with 7 bases in between. CDR3 DNA: TGTGCCAGCAGTGAAGAGGGGTCCTATGGCTACACCTTC. This sequence encodes CASSEEGSYGYTF.

The genes are TRBV11-2 and TRBJ2-2; D may be TRBD1 (6 bases). Trimming removed 4 bases from V and 4 bases from J, with 13 bases in between. CDR1 is SGHAT, CDR2 FQNNGV, per germline. The CDR3 sequence is 15 residues long. The CDR3 sequence: CASSYQQGSTGELFF. The DNA of the CDR3 is TGTGCCAGCAGCTACCAACAGGGTTCCACCGGGGAGCTGTTTTTT.

The rearrangement links TRBV7-3 to TRBJ2-7; D is undetermined. The CDR3 sequence is 12 residues long. In germline, CDR1 is SGHTA, CDR2 FQGTGA. V was trimmed by 11 bases and J by 3 bases, leaving 14 bases between them. The DNA of the CDR3 is TGTGCCTGCACAGAAAGTGTCTACGAGCAGTACTTC. Translated: CACTESVYEQYF.

V gene TRBV5-4 combines with J gene TRBJ2-7; possible D gene TRBD2, 6 bases. V lost 2 bases and J 4 bases, leaving 13 bases between the germline ends. CDR3 length: 14 residues. CDR1 is SGHNT, CDR2 YYREEE, per germline (reference sequence). The CDR3 region has the DNA TGTGCCAGCAGCTTTTTTGGGGGGAGATACGAGCAGTACTTC. This translates into CASSFFGGRYEQYF.

The genes are TRBV7-2 and TRBJ2-1, with 9 positions matching TRBD2. Trimming removed 1 base from V and 2 bases from J; junction bases left unmatched: 3. The V gene's germline CDR1 is SGHTA and CDR2 FQGNSA. CDR3 length: 16 residues. The CDR3 nucleotides are TGTGCCAGCAGCTTAGTAGGCGGGGGGGCCTACAATGAGCAGTTCTTC. Protein sequence: CASSLVGGGAYNEQFF.

The gene calls are TRBV25-1 and TRBJ2-1, with D hard to call. The germline CDR1 and CDR2 sequences are MGHDK and SYGVNS. Trimming pared 8 bases from V and 8 bases from J, leaving 19 bases between. The CDR3 has 14 amino acids. The CDR3 loop reads CASSENGPVDEQFF. CDR3 coding DNA: TGTGCCAGCTCCGAAAATGGCCCCGTGGATGAGCAGTTCTTC.

CDR3 bases: TGTGCCAGCAGTTTGGACAGAGAAAAACTGTTTTTT. Translated: CASSLDREKLFF. The chain has TRBV6-1 and TRBJ1-4; tentative D call: TRBD1 (6 bases). Germline V lookup: CDR1 MNHNS, CDR2 SASEGT. The CDR3 is 12 residues long. V was cut by 5 bases and J by 8 bases, with 9 bases left in between.

V and J are TRBV5-1 and TRBJ2-1; D is possibly TRBD1 (5 bases). Between the trimmed V and J ends, which lost 0 bases and 8 bases, there was a span of 9 bases. The CDR3 length is 13 residues. Germline loops: CDR1 SGHRS, CDR2 YFSETQ. The CDR3 region has the DNA TGCGCCAGCAGCTTGGAGTGGGGCGATGAGCAGTTCTTC. This translates into CASSLEWGDEQFF. Full variable domain (remainder filled in from reference TRBV5-1 and TRBJ2-1): KAGVTQTPRYLIKTRGQQVTLSCSPISGHRSVSWYQQTPGQGLQFLFEYFSETQRNKGNFPGRFSGRQFSNSRSEMNVSTLELGDSALYLCASSLEWGDEQFFGPGTRLTVL.

V and J are TRBV5-1 and TRBJ1-3; TRBD1 is a possible D gene (5 bases). The CDR3 runs 15 residues. V gave up 5 bases and J gave up 1 base, with 13 bases separating them. The germline V gene encodes CDR1 SGHRS and CDR2 YFSETQ. The CDR3 sequence: CASSLLPGSGNTIYF. For the CDR3, the DNA is TGCGCCAGCAGTCTATTGCCAGGGTCTGGAAACACCATATATTTT.

The chain links TRBV5-8 to TRBJ1-5; D might be TRBD1 (5 bases). Between the trimmed V and J ends, which lost 4 bases and 0 bases, there was a span of 14 bases. CDR1 and CDR2 from the germline V gene are SGHTS and YDEGEE. This CDR3 region has 16 residues. In DNA, the CDR3 is TGTGCCAGCAGCCCGCACAAGGGGATTAGCAATCAGCCCCAGCATTTT. The encoded protein is CASSPHKGISNQPQHF.

The chain links TRBV19 to TRBJ2-7, with TRBD2 as a possible D gene (6 bases). Germline loops: CDR1 LNHDA, CDR2 SQIVND (reference sequence). With 11 bases removed from V and 7 bases from J, the gap between germline ends came to 24 bases. The CDR3 covers 14 residues. CDR3 nucleotides: TGTGCCCTAAAAAAGGGAAGACGGAGCGGGGAGCAGTACTTC. This sequence encodes CALKKGRRSGEQYF.

The rearrangement joins TRBV5-1 to TRBJ1-5; 8 bases align to TRBD1. Unmatched junction bases numbered 2, after V lost 0 bases and J lost 6 bases. This CDR3 has 14 residues. Looked up from germline, CDR1 is SGHRS and CDR2 is YFSETQ. The CDR3: CASSLGQGTQPQHF. Here the CDR3 DNA reads TGCGCCAGCAGCTTGGGACAGGGGACTCAGCCCCAGCATTTT. The complete variable domain, with remaining parts taken from reference TRBV5-1 and TRBJ1-5, reads KAGVTQTPRYLIKTRGQQVTLSCSPISGHRSVSWYQQTPGQGLQFLFEYFSETQRNKGNFPGRFSGRQFSNSRSEMNVSTLELGDSALYLCASSLGQGTQPQHFGDGTRLSIL.

The chain employs TRBV6-5 and TRBJ1-2, with 9 bases lining up with TRBD1. The CDR3 has 16 amino acids. Per germline, CDR1 MNHEY and CDR2 SVGAGI. The V gene end was trimmed by 2 bases and the J gene end by 4 bases; junction bases not matched to a gene: 8. CDR3: CASSYAQGASGYGYTF. CDR3 DNA: TGTGCCAGCAGTTACGCACAGGGGGCCTCGGGCTATGGCTACACCTTC.

This chain uses TRBV7-3 with TRBJ1-5; TRBD1 is a possible D gene (5 bases). The CDR3 is 15 residues long. CDR1 and CDR2 from the germline V gene are SGHTA and FQGTGA. V was clipped by 2 bases and J by 2 bases, with 10 bases between them. The CDR3 DNA sequence: TGTGCCAGCAGCTTATTGGGGGGGGGCAATCAGCCCCAGCATTTT. Protein: CASSLLGGGNQPQHF.

This clone has only one observation. V usage is TRBV19 and J usage is TRBJ2-5, with a possible D match to TRBD1 (6 bases). The DNA end favors TRBJ2-7, so the J call may be wrong. The germline V gene has CDR1 LNHDA and CDR2 SQIVND (reference sequence). This CDR3 has 14 amino acids. CDR3 protein: CASSIANRVYEQYF. The CDR3, as DNA: TGTGCCAGTAGTATAGCCAACAGGGTCTACGAGCAGTACTTC.

V gene TRBV2 combines with J gene TRBJ1-2; D is possibly TRBD1 (5 bases). Germline CDR1 reads SNHLY; CDR2 reads FYNNEI. The CDR3 sequence is 14 residues long. The V end was cut by 4 bases, the J end by 2 bases, with 11 bases between. The CDR3, as DNA: TGTGCCAGCAGTGCACAGGTCGCCAACTATGGCTACACCTTC. Translating gives CASSAQVANYGYTF.

This chain joins TRBV27 and TRBJ1-2, with TRBD1 identical over 8 bases. Unmatched junction bases numbered 7, after V lost 4 bases and J lost 9 bases. Per the germline V gene, CDR1 is MNHEY and CDR2 is SMNVEV (reference sequence). The CDR3 consists of 13 residues. CDR3 coding DNA: TGTGCCAGCAGTTCTTCCGGACAGGGCAGCTACACCTTC. Encoded protein: CASSSSGQGSYTF.

This chain connects TRBV5-5 to TRBJ1-2; 11 bases fit TRBD1. The CDR3 loop spans 16 amino acids. V shed 0 bases, J shed 3 bases, and the junction held 4 bases outside the gene matches. Looked up from germline, CDR1 is SGHKS and CDR2 is YYEKEE (reference sequence). CDR3 in amino acids: CASSLGTGGSYYGYTF. The CDR3 coding sequence is TGTGCCAGCAGCTTGGGGACAGGGGGCTCATACTATGGCTACACCTTC.

This chain joins TRBV7-2 and TRBJ2-7; a possible D gene is TRBD1 (6 bases). The CDR3 consists of 16 residues. The V end was cut by 5 bases, the J end by 4 bases, with 21 bases between. From germline, CDR1 is SGHTA and CDR2 FQGNSA. In nucleotides, the CDR3 is TGTGCCAGCAGCATAGGACAGTACCCTTCCTGGTACGAGCAGTACTTC. The encoded protein is CASSIGQYPSWYEQYF. The variable domain in full, completed from reference TRBV7-2 and TRBJ2-7, reads GAGVSQSPSNKVTEKGKDVELRCDPISGHTALYWYRQSLGQGLEFLIYFQGNSAPDKSGLPSDRFSAERTGGSVSTLTIQRTQQEDSAVYLCASSIGQYPSWYEQYFGPGTRLTVT.

The chain uses TRBV9 and TRBJ1-1, with unresolved D. V lost 0 bases and J lost 0, with 3 bases in between. Germline assignment: CDR1 SGDLS and CDR2 YYNGEE. The CDR3 runs 13 residues. The CDR3 DNA reads TGTGCCAGCAGCGTAGTAATGAACACTGAAGCTTTCTTT. Encoded protein: CASSVVMNTEAFF.

The V gene is TRBV13, the J gene TRBJ2-5; 7 bases line up with TRBD1. The J call could be wrong; TRBJ2-7 is a better fit for the DNA end. CDR1 is PRHDT and CDR2 is FYEKMQ in the germline V gene (reference sequence). This CDR3 contains 16 residues. The CDR3 nucleotides are TGTGCCAGCAGCAACCAAGGGACAGATCTCACCTACGAGCAGTACTTC. It encodes CASSNQGTDLTYEQYF.

The chain couples TRBV18 to TRBJ1-5; D is uncertain. The germline V and J ends were trimmed by 3 bases and 2 bases, with 14 bases remaining between them. The CDR3 has 16 amino acids. CDR1 and CDR2 from the germline V gene are KGHSH and LQKENI. CDR3 nucleotides: TGTGCCAGCTCACCGACGGGAAGAGGTGGCAATCAGCCCCAGCATTTT. The encoded protein is CASSPTGRGGNQPQHF.

The V and J genes are TRBV6-4 and TRBJ2-1; a weak D match, TRBD1 (5 bases). The germline V and J ends were trimmed by 5 bases and 1 base, with 9 bases remaining between them. The CDR3 consists of 14 residues. Germline lookup yields CDR1 MRHNA and CDR2 SNTAGT. This CDR3 reads CASSRQSSYNEQFF. The CDR3 bases are TGTGCCAGCAGTAGACAGAGTTCCTACAATGAGCAGTTCTTC.

The rearrangement links TRBV19 to TRBJ1-2; tentatively, D is TRBD1 (6 bases). Looked up from germline, CDR1 is LNHDA and CDR2 is SQIVND (reference sequence). The ends were cut back, 6 bases at V and 4 bases at J, with 9 bases in the middle. The CDR3 length is 12 residues. CDR3 bases: TGTGCCAGTAGCGGACAGACCTATGGCTACACCTTC. It specifies CASSGQTYGYTF.

This sequence joins TRBV28 and TRBJ1-2; 7 nucleotides line up with TRBD1. Looked up from germline, CDR1 is MDHEN and CDR2 is SYDVKM. CDR3 length: 13 amino acids. Germline trimming cut 11 bases from V and 2 bases from J; bases unmatched to any gene: 8. In DNA, the CDR3 is TGTGCCGCCCATCGGGACAGCAACTATGGCTACACCTTC. It translates to CAAHRDSNYGYTF.

V usage is TRBV2 and J usage is TRBJ2-7; D gene uncertain. This CDR3 comprises 15 residues. The V gene lost 6 bases and the J gene lost 3 bases, with 18 bases spanning the gap. Germline V gene sequence: CDR1 SNHLY, CDR2 FYNNEI. DNA of the CDR3: TGTGCCAGCAGCCCCTCGGGTTTTACCGGCTACGAGCAGTACTTC. Translation: CASSPSGFTGYEQYF.

A few counts support this clone. The rearrangement uses TRBV7-9 and TRBJ2-1; the match to TRBD2 covers 10 bases. V lost 2 bases, J lost 8 bases, and 6 bases stayed unmatched. The CDR3 runs to 15 residues. CDR1 and CDR2 from the germline V gene are SEHNR and FQNEAQ (reference sequence). The DNA for the CDR3 is TGTGCCAGCAGCTTACTAGCGGGAGTTATGGATGAGCAGTTCTTC. Translating gives CASSLLAGVMDEQFF.

This clone was counted a single time. V and J are TRBV5-4 and TRBJ2-1; TRBD1 is a possible D gene (6 bases). V shed 3 bases and J shed 2 bases, with 12 bases lying between them. The CDR3 length is 15 residues. The germline V gene has CDR1 SGHNT and CDR2 YYREEE (reference sequence). CDR3 protein: CASSSSDRPYNEQFF. The CDR3, as DNA: TGTGCCAGCAGCTCGTCGGACAGACCCTACAATGAGCAGTTCTTC.

This sequence joins TRBV19 and TRBJ2-2; D might be TRBD1 (6 bases). The V and J ends lost 5 bases and 5 bases respectively, with 12 bases between them. The germline V gene encodes CDR1 LNHDA and CDR2 SQIVND (reference sequence). The CDR3 has 14 amino acids. CDR3 DNA: TGTGCCAGTAGTCCCACAGGGAGAACCGGGGAGCTGTTTTTT. Amino acid sequence: CASSPTGRTGELFF.

The chain joins TRBV6-1 to TRBJ2-2, with 9 bases lining up with TRBD1. V shed 5 bases, J shed 4 bases, and the junction held 5 bases outside the gene matches. This CDR3 has 15 residues. Germline V gene sequence: CDR1 MNHNS, CDR2 SASEGT. The CDR3 nucleotides are TGTGCCAGCAGTCCCCGACAGGGGGTCACCGGGGAGCTGTTTTTT. Its translation is CASSPRQGVTGELFF.

The chain is built from TRBV7-6 and TRBJ2-5; no clear D. Judging by the DNA end, TRBJ2-7 fits better; the J call may be wrong. The CDR3 runs 14 residues. The germline CDR1 and CDR2 sequences are SGHVS and FNYEAQ. The CDR3: CASSLEADSYEQYF. CDR3 bases: TGTGCCAGCAGCTTAGAGGCGGACTCCTACGAGCAGTACTTC.